Presented here are 6 T cell receptor beta chains from one specimen sequenced in a study of identical twins. In TCRdb, the 5' RACE reads were re-called with MiXCR into one record per CDR3 protein. The sample comprises a few hundred thousand distinct CDR3 sequences, 18% of which are singletons, and around 10% rests with the top ten. The sample consisted of naive T cells sorted from blood. These receptors were obtained from a man aged 50 to 59 in good health.

This chain connects TRBV9 to TRBJ1-1; D might be TRBD1 (6 bases). V was trimmed by 4 bases and J by 3 bases, leaving 16 bases between them. The CDR3 is 15 amino acids. Germline V gene lookup returns CDR1 SGDLS and CDR2 YYNGEE. The DNA for the CDR3 is TGTGCCAGCAGCTTAGGGGGGAATTTGGACACTGAAGCTTTCTTT. This translates into CASSLGGNLDTEAFF.

This clonotype was detected many times. The gene calls are TRBV29-1 and TRBJ2-1; D is undetermined. With 7 bases removed from V and 14 bases from J, the gap between germline ends came to 18 bases. The CDR3 has 11 residues. Germline V gene data show CDR1 as SQVTM and CDR2 as ANQGSEA. In nucleotides, the CDR3 is TGCAGCGCCCCGTCCCCTGCCGAGGAGTTCTTC. Translated: CSAPSPAEEFF.

The genes are TRBV4-3 and TRBJ2-1; 7 bases are shared with TRBD1. V lost 3 bases, J lost 5 bases, and 7 bases stayed unmatched. CDR1 LGHNA and CDR2 YSLEER come from the germline V gene. This CDR3 has 15 amino acids. DNA for the CDR3: TGCGCCAGCAGCCAGGCACAGGGGTCAGACAATGAGCAGTTCTTC. This encodes CASSQAQGSDNEQFF.

The chain uses TRBV4-2 and TRBJ2-7; 8 nucleotides agree with TRBD2. The CDR3 length is 15 residues. V dropped 2 bases and J dropped 3; count of bases not matched to a gene: 6. CDR1 is LGHNA and CDR2 is YNFKEQ in the germline V gene. The CDR3 DNA reads as TGTGCCAGCAGCCAACTAACTAGCGGAGTCTACGAGCAGTACTTC. Amino acids: CASSQLTSGVYEQYF.

This clonotype came up many times. V and J are TRBV27 and TRBJ2-1; no reliable D call. Germline V gene sequence: CDR1 MNHEY, CDR2 SMNVEV (reference sequence). This CDR3 region has 13 residues. Trimming stripped 5 bases from V and 4 bases from J, with 9 bases between. The CDR3 reads CASSPTVYNEQFF. CDR3 sequence (DNA): TGTGCCAGCAGTCCTACGGTATACAATGAGCAGTTCTTC.

This clonotype has ten or more counts. This rearrangement joins TRBV27 to TRBJ2-3; 7 bases match TRBD1. With V trimmed by 5 bases and J by 4 bases, 6 bases remained unmatched. CDR3 length equals 14 residues. In germline, CDR1 is MNHEY, CDR2 SMNVEV (reference sequence). CDR3 sequence reads: CASSDRVGSDTQYF. CDR3 in DNA: TGTGCCAGCAGTGACAGGGTGGGGTCAGATACGCAGTATTTT.